The present T cell receptor (beta chain) was sequenced within a study of T cells after yellow fever vaccination. Study summary: SMART-Seq v4 Ultra Low Input served to prepare low-cell-number fractions. Whole-study results and caveats: Although the secondary response was weaker, it peaked faster, at day 5 versus 15. A large majority of primary-vaccination clones showed up again after the booster (approximately 95% CD4, approximately 90% CD8).

In making TCR cDNA, 5'RACE template switching added a universal primer site and UMIs to it. TCRdb used MiXCR to reprocess the 5' RACE reads, holding one entry per CDR3 protein. The table has approximately 510,000 distinct CDR3 sequences, 21% seen once. For this clonotype: The antigen is undetermined.

V lost 2 bases and J 0 bases, leaving 8 bases between the germline ends. Germline V gives CDR1 WSHSY, CDR2 SAAADI. The CDR3 is 15 amino acids. V is TRBV10-2 and J is TRBJ2-4; no firm D call. The source material was PBMCs, sampled less than 25 days after the first yellow fever vaccination. This TCR was sampled from a man between 18 and 35 years old who received the YFV17D yellow fever vaccine. The CDR3 is CASSEMRLAKNIQYF. Here the CDR3 DNA reads TGCGCCAGCAGTGAGATGAGGCTAGCCAAAAACATTCAGTACTTC.